This T cell receptor (beta chain) comes out of a study of monozygotic twins with inflammatory bowel disease. The CDR3 has 15 residues. The germline gives CDR1 SGHRS, CDR2 YFSETQ. In regard to this clonotype: The target antigen is unknown.

Points from the study as a whole: For IBD, no single strong associated signal or clonotype was supported.

The authors used about 3,500 ng of total RNA per TCR library. From its re-call of the 5' RACE reads, TCRdb lists each CDR3 protein once, without DNA. The table lists fewer than 450,000 distinct CDR3 sequences. Collection yielded roughly 2.6 ml of blood per donor. The clonotype comes from a human donor with ulcerative colitis or Crohn's disease, or a healthy co-twin of an affected twin (not recorded which). Sequenced sample: blood. The V call is TRBV5-1, the J call TRBJ1-3; TCRdb names TRBD1, which stays unverified in the absence of DNA. This CDR3 reads CASSHDRGPGNTIYF.